These T cell receptor beta chains were read from a single sample in a study of lymphopenia after photon versus proton radiotherapy. Profiled with immunoSEQ multiplex PCR; TCRdb holds only in-frame clones, not every one. Of 8,000 or so clones in the sample, 85% to 90% were seen once. The material was peripheral blood, obtained from a patient treated with photon-based radiotherapy. Source of these receptors: an elderly man with cholangiocarcinoma. The CDR3 runs from the conserved cysteine through the conserved F or W. The D gene is left open where the match is weak. For some rows the clone size is stated as once, few or many, or as a class when expanded; others skip it.

V gene,J gene,clone size,D gene,CDR3 DNA,CDR3 protein
TRBV9,TRBJ1-2,NA,NA,TGTGCTTCCTGCGATGGGGCCGTGACCTGGTCCGGAGGCTACACCTTC,CASCDGAVTWSGGYTF
TRBV7-7,TRBJ1-4,NA,NA,TGTGCTAGCAGCTTATCTGCAACTAATGAAAAACTGTTTTTT,CASSLSATNEKLFF
TRBV5-1,TRBJ2-6,once,NA,TGCGCCAGCAGCTTGGGATCACCGGAGGGGGCAGCTGGGGCCAACGTCCTGACTTTC,CASSLGSPEGAAGANVLTF
TRBV5-5,TRBJ2-3,NA,NA,TGTGCCAGCAGCTTTGAGTTTCAGCCATCGGATACGCAGTATTTT,CASSFEFQPSDTQYF
TRBV11-2,TRBJ2-3,NA,NA,TGTGCCAGCAGCTTAGGGGCAGGTGGGAAAGATACGCAGTATTTT,CASSLGAGGKDTQYF
TRBV10-3,TRBJ1-1,once,NA,TGTGCCATCAGTGAGAACACTGAAGCTTTCTTT,CAISENTEAFF
TRBV6-1,TRBJ1-2,NA,TRBD1,TGTGCCAGCCTCCGGGTGGCAGGGGGAGGTGGCTACACCTTC,CASLRVAGGGGYTF
TRBV11-2,TRBJ2-3,NA,NA,TGTGCCAGCAGCTTCGGGGGGCAGTCAGATACGCAGTATTTT,CASSFGGQSDTQYF
TRBV6-1,TRBJ1-6,NA,NA,TGTGCCAGCAGTGAAGACAGCGCAGAATATTCACCCCTCCACTTT,CASSEDSAEYSPLHF
TRBV15,TRBJ1-4,NA,NA,TGTGCCACCAGCAGCTACAATGAAAAACTGTTTTTT,CATSSYNEKLFF
TRBV7-6,TRBJ2-2,NA,TRBD1,TGTGCCAGCAGCCAGACAGGGTGGGCCACCGGGGAGCTGTTTTTT,CASSQTGWATGELFF
TRBV4-1,TRBJ2-5,NA,NA,TGCGCCAGCAGCCAGAGGTACAGGGCGCAAGAGACCCAGTACTTC,CASSQRYRAQETQYF
TRBV2,TRBJ2-7,NA,TRBD1,TGTGCCAGCGTCAGGACAGGGGGCGAGCAGTACTTC,CASVRTGGEQYF
TRBV23-1,TRBJ2-7,NA,NA,TGCGCCAGCAGTCAACCCTCAAACAGGAGCTCCTACGAGCAGTACTTC,CASSQPSNRSSYEQYF
TRBV18,TRBJ2-3,NA,TRBD1,TGTGCCAGCTCCGGGACAGGCCAGGATACGCAGTATTTT,CASSGTGQDTQYF
TRBV2,TRBJ1-4,NA,NA,TGTGCCAGTAAGGAAACTAATAATGAAAAACTGTTTTTT,CASKETNNEKLFF
TRBV9,TRBJ2-6,NA,NA,TGTGCCAGCAGCGCGCACGGCTCTGGTTGGGCCAACGTCCTGACTTTC,CASSAHGSGWANVLTF
TRBV5-6,TRBJ2-1,NA,TRBD1,TGTGCCAGCAGCTACGGACAGGGAGGCGAGCAGTTCTTC,CASSYGQGGEQFF
TRBV11-2,TRBJ1-2,NA,TRBD1,TGTGCCAGCAGTCCTGGACAGGGGTTTGGCTACACCTTC,CASSPGQGFGYTF
TRBV11-2,TRBJ1-2,NA,NA,TGTGCCAGCAGCTCAACGTACGGCACTGGCTACACCTTC,CASSSTYGTGYTF
TRBV10-3,TRBJ2-4,few,NA,TGTGCCATCAGTGAGGAAAGGGGAGGACAGCTCGTAACCAAAAACATTCAGTACTTC,CAISEERGGQLVTKNIQYF
TRBV4-1,TRBJ1-1,NA,TRBD1,TGCGCCAGCAGCCAAGGACAGGGGGGAGTGCGCACTGAAGCTTTCTTT,CASSQGQGGVRTEAFF
TRBV4-1,TRBJ1-4,NA,NA,TGCGCCAGCAGCCACCCACTCCGGGACGGGGGAAAACTGTTTTTT,CASSHPLRDGGKLFF
TRBV25-1,TRBJ1-3,NA,NA,TGTGCCAGCAGTGACAGGGGAAGAGGAGACACCATATATTTT,CASSDRGRGDTIYF
TRBV11-2,TRBJ2-2,NA,NA,TGTGCCAGCAGCTTCTGGTCGGGGGGCTCGAACACCGGGGAGCTGTTTTTT,CASSFWSGGSNTGELFF
TRBV6-6,TRBJ2-1,NA,TRBD2,TGTGCCAGCTGGCGGGGGGGCCTCTACAATGAGCAGTTCTTC,CASWRGGLYNEQFF
TRBV5-4,TRBJ2-5,NA,NA,TGTGCCAGCAGCTTTCGTTCAACGGTTCAAGAGACCCAGTACTTC,CASSFRSTVQETQYF
TRBV5-1,TRBJ1-1,NA,NA,TGCGCCAGCAGCAACAGGGAGGGGGGCACTGAAGCTTTCTTT,CASSNREGGTEAFF
TRBV6-1,TRBJ2-7,NA,TRBD1,TGTGCCAGCAGTGAAGCGGGGACAGGGTACTACGAGCAGTACTTC,CASSEAGTGYYEQYF
TRBV5-6,TRBJ1-1,NA,NA,TGTGCCAGCAGCTTGGGGGCACAGGGGAACACTGAAGCTTTCTTT,CASSLGAQGNTEAFF
TRBV7-8,TRBJ1-3,NA,NA,TGTGCCAGCAGCTACAATGGAAACACCATATATTTT,CASSYNGNTIYF
TRBV11-2,TRBJ2-7,NA,TRBD2,TGTGCCAGCAGCTTAATGCGGGAGCACGAGCAGTACTTC,CASSLMREHEQYF
TRBV7-9,TRBJ1-2,few,NA,TGTGCCAGCAGCTTTGGTGACTATGGCTACACCTTC,CASSFGDYGYTF